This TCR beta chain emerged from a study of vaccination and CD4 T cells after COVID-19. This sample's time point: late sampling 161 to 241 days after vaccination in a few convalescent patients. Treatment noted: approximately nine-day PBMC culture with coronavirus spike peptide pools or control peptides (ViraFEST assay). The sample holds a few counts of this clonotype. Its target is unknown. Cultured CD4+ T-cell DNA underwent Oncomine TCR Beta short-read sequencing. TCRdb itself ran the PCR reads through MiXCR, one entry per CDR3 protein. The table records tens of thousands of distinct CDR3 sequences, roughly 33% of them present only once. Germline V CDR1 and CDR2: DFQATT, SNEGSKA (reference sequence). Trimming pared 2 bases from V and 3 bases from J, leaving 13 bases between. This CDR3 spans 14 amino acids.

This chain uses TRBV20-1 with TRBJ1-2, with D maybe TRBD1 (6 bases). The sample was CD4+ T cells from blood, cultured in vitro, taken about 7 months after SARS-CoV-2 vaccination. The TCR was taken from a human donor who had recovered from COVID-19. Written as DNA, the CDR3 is TGCAGTGCTAGATACAGGGTGTACGACTATGGCTACACCTTC. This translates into CSARYRVYDYGYTF.